The present T cell receptor beta chain was sequenced within a study of T cells in tumors after PD-1 blockade. As for the study in general: Excluded were patients with checkpoint blockade, immunosuppressants, or radiotherapy or other anti-cancer therapy within 4 weeks. Treatment was either pembrolizumab 200 mg every 3 weeks or cemiplimab 350 mg every 2 weeks.

This table comes from immunoSEQ multiplex PCR, and its TCRdb copy is limited to in-frame clones, with some not included. This repertoire shows some 43,000 clones, 81% found once; its top ten account for 4% to 5%. Germline-derived CDR1 and CDR2 are SGHVS and FNYEAQ. V was cut by 5 bases and J by 2 bases, with 6 bases left in between. The CDR3 has 12 residues. V and J are TRBV7-6 and TRBJ2-5; D gene ambiguous. The TCR originated in a human donor with basal cell carcinoma. This sample comprised PBMCs, obtained before anti-PD-1 treatment. In DNA form, the CDR3 reads TGTGCCAGCAGCCAGTTACAAGAGACCCAGTACTTC. As protein: CASSQLQETQYF.